Listed here are 17 T cell receptor beta chains from one sample, sequenced in a study of PD-L1 blockade in urothelial cancer. The method was immunoSEQ multiplex PCR; TCRdb's version includes in-frame clones alone and lacks a portion of them. This table holds 100,000 or so clones, about 85% found once. The sequenced sample was PBMCs, obtained around atezolizumab (anti-PD-L1) treatment. All receptors come from a man aged 50 or older with urothelial cancer.

The chain employs TRBV18 and TRBJ2-1; possibly TRBD2 for D (6 bases). The CDR3 is 16 residues long. Trimming stripped 3 bases from V and 1 base from J, with 13 bases between. Germline V CDR1 and CDR2: KGHSH, LQKENI. Here the CDR3 DNA reads TGTGCCAGCTCACCTGAGCGGGTCGCGTCCTACAATGAGCAGTTCTTC. The encoded protein is CASSPERVASYNEQFF.

This chain uses TRBV5-6 with TRBJ1-2; D perhaps matches TRBD1 (6 bases). Between the trimmed V and J ends, which lost 4 bases and 2 bases, there was a span of 18 bases. The germline V gene encodes CDR1 SGHDT and CDR2 YYEEEE. The CDR3 has 16 amino acids. The CDR3 bases are TGTGCCAGCAGCAGGGGGGGGATGAGGGCCAACTATGGCTACACCTTC. Its translation: CASSRGGMRANYGYTF.

This clone is categorized as medium-sized. The chain uses TRBV2 and TRBJ1-2; D is possibly TRBD1 (5 bases). CDR1 is SNHLY, CDR2 FYNNEI, per germline. The CDR3 totals 14 residues. V lost 10 bases and J lost 4, with 19 bases in between. The DNA for the CDR3 is TGTGCCAAAGTATGGGGGGATTCAGGCTATGGCTACACCTTC. Protein product: CAKVWGDSGYGYTF.

The V call is TRBV5-1, the J call TRBJ2-5; 8 bases line up with TRBD2. After removal of 4 bases from V and 5 bases from J, the junction contained 10 bases not matched to a gene. Germline V CDR1 and CDR2: SGHRS, YFSETQ. The CDR3 sequence is 15 residues long. CDR3 residues: CASSAAGGGMETQYF. The DNA for the CDR3 is TGCGCCAGCAGCGCCGCGGGGGGCGGTATGGAGACCCAGTACTTC.

The CDR3 sequence is CASSRPGIGYREQYF. In DNA form, the CDR3 reads TGTGCCAGCAGCCGTCCCGGGATTGGATATAGGGAGCAGTACTTC. This chain uses TRBV5-4 with TRBJ2-7; D may be TRBD2 (5 bases). The CDR3 runs 15 residues. The V and J ends lost 4 bases and 7 bases respectively, with 21 bases between them. CDR1 is SGHNT and CDR2 is YYREEE in the germline V gene (reference sequence).

The J gene is TRBJ1-2, the V gene TRBV18; 9 bases map to TRBD1. CDR3 size: 17 residues. Trimming removed 3 bases from V and 5 bases from J; junction bases left unmatched: 13. The V gene's germline CDR1 is KGHSH and CDR2 LQKENI. The CDR3 here is CASSPNKLQGARYGYTF. The CDR3 DNA reads as TGTGCCAGCTCACCCAATAAATTACAGGGGGCACGGTATGGCTACACCTTC.

The CDR3 region has the DNA TGTGCCAGCAGTTATCGAGCGACGGCTTTTGAGCAGTTCTTC. Protein: CASSYRATAFEQFF. The genes are TRBV6-5 and TRBJ2-1; D not certain. V was cut by 3 bases and J by 9 bases, with 15 bases left in between. There are 14 residues in the CDR3. The germline CDR1 and CDR2 sequences are MNHEY and SVGAGI.

The chain is built from TRBV6-5 and TRBJ2-3; the D is unclear. The CDR3 is 13 amino acids. The germline V gene has CDR1 MNHEY and CDR2 SVGAGI. With 0 bases removed from V and 1 base from J, the gap between germline ends came to 2 bases. The CDR3 DNA reads as TGTGCCAGCAGTTACTCCGGCACAGATACGCAGTATTTT. It translates to CASSYSGTDTQYF.

The chain recombines TRBV2 with TRBJ2-3; TRBD1 might be the D (5 bases). Trimming shortened V by 6 bases and J by 1 base, and 11 bases separated the two germline ends. Germline V lookup: CDR1 SNHLY, CDR2 FYNNEI. This CDR3 has 14 amino acids. The CDR3 DNA reads as TGTGCCAGCAGGGACCCGACAGGCACAGATACGCAGTATTTT. As protein: CASRDPTGTDTQYF.

This clone was recorded only once. The rearrangement joins TRBV7-3 to TRBJ2-3; TRBD2 matches 9 bases. Germline CDR1 is SGHTA and CDR2 is FQGTGA. With V trimmed by 5 bases and J by 3 bases, 3 bases remained unmatched. CDR3 length equals 14 residues. The CDR3 sequence is CASSAGGPTDTQYF. DNA for the CDR3: TGTGCCAGCAGCGCGGGAGGGCCGACAGATACGCAGTATTTT.

The chain has TRBV11-1 and TRBJ2-7; 12 positions match TRBD2. Germline V gene data show CDR1 as SGHAT and CDR2 as FQDESV (reference sequence). This CDR3 region has 13 residues. After removal of 5 bases from V and 6 bases from J, the junction contained 2 bases not matched to a gene. Here the CDR3 DNA reads TGTGCCAGCAGCAGACTAGCGGGAGCCGAGCAGTACTTC. Amino acids: CASSRLAGAEQYF.

The chain recombines TRBV10-2 with TRBJ2-1; D may be TRBD2 (6 bases). V gave up 6 bases and J gave up 1 base, with 13 bases separating them. The CDR3 is 15 residues long. Germline CDR1 and CDR2: WSHSY and SAAADI. The CDR3 reads CASRLTAGSYNEQFF. The CDR3 DNA reads as TGCGCCAGCAGGCTAACAGCGGGTTCCTACAATGAGCAGTTCTTC.

The chain is built from TRBV28 and TRBJ2-1; the match to TRBD2 covers 8 bases. The CDR3 is made up of 11 amino acids. From germline, CDR1 is MDHEN and CDR2 SYDVKM. The CDR3: CASGSYNEQFF. CDR3 nucleotide sequence: TGTGCGAGCGGGAGTTACAATGAGCAGTTCTTC.

This sequence joins TRBV14 and TRBJ2-4; perhaps TRBD1 as D (5 bases). This CDR3 has 15 amino acids. Trimming shortened V by 1 base and J by 3 bases, and 10 bases separated the two germline ends. Germline V gene lookup returns CDR1 SGHDN and CDR2 FVKESK. CDR3 DNA: TGTGCCAGCAGCCAAGCAGGGTCGGGCAAAAACATTCAGTACTTC. It specifies CASSQAGSGKNIQYF. The full variable domain, rest sourced from reference TRBV14 and TRBJ2-4, is EAGVTQFPSHSVIEKGQTVTLRCDPISGHDNLYWYRRVMGKEIKFLLHFVKESKQDESGMPNNRFLAERTGGTYSTLKVQPAELEDSGVYFCASSQAGSGKNIQYFGAGTRLSVL.

As to this clone: Germline and junction disagree at one end, which may indicate a read error. The chain recombines TRBV5-1 with TRBJ2-3, with a weak D call TRBD2 (6 bases). Germline CDR1 SGHRS, CDR2 YFSETQ. The CDR3 spans 15 residues. This CDR3 is CASSLGSGSTDTQYF. As DNA, the CDR3 is TGTGCCAGCAGCTTGGGAAGCGGGAGCACAGATACGCAGTATTTT.

This chain joins TRBV23-1 and TRBJ1-1; 10 bases agree with TRBD1. TRBV23-1 counts as an open reading frame of uncertain function. Unmatched junction bases numbered 12, after V lost 4 bases and J lost 1 base. The CDR3 is 18 residues long. The CDR3 DNA reads as TGCGCCAGCAGTCCTAGAGTAAGGGACAGGGGCGAGAACACTGAAGCTTTCTTT. Its translation is CASSPRVRDRGENTEAFF.

The V call is TRBV2, the J call TRBJ2-7, with 10 bases fitting TRBD2. CDR3 length: 12 residues. With V trimmed by 7 bases and J by 7 bases, 4 bases remained unmatched. Germline values: CDR1 SNHLY, CDR2 FYNNEI. The CDR3 DNA reads TGTGCCAGCACTAGCGGGAGCCGTGAGCAGTACTTC. Translating gives CASTSGSREQYF.